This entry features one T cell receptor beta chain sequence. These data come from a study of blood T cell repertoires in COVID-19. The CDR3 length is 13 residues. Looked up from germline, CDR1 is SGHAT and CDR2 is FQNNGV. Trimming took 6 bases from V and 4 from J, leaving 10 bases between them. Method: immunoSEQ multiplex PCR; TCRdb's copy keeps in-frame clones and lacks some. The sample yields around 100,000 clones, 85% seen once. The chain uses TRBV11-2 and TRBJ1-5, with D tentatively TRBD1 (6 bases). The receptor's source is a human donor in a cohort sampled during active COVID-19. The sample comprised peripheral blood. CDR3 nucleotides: TGTGCCAGCAGTCCAGGGGTGAATCAGCCCCAGCATTTT. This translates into CASSPGVNQPQHF.